Shown below are 21 T cell receptor beta chains from a single sample sequenced in a study of OX40 agonist ivuxolimab in advanced cancers. Produced via immunoSEQ multiplex PCR; TCRdb's table is partial and in-frame only. Of 35,000 to 40,000 clones listed, less than 85% are singletons. The material was CD4+ or CD8+ T cells sorted from blood, obtained in a trial of the OX40 agonist ivuxolimab. The receptors derive from an adult with an advanced solid tumor such as melanoma, head and neck, liver or kidney cancer.

By proportion, this clone is medium-sized. J is TRBJ1-1 and V is TRBV6-4, with D tentatively TRBD1 (6 bases). Germline loops: CDR1 MRHNA, CDR2 SNTAGT. The CDR3 is 14 residues long. Deletions cut 6 bases from V and 3 bases from J, with 14 bases between. The CDR3 DNA follows: TGTGCCAGCAGCTACAGGGTCGGCGACACTGAAGCTTTCTTT. It yields the protein CASSYRVGDTEAFF.

The chain employs TRBV2 and TRBJ1-5, with D possibly being TRBD1 (6 bases). CDR1 SNHLY and CDR2 FYNNEI come from the germline V gene. The CDR3 contains 16 residues. With 6 bases removed from V and 5 bases from J, the gap between germline ends came to 20 bases. This chain's CDR3 is CASRGGYLRLDQPQHF. In nucleotides, the CDR3 is TGTGCCAGCAGAGGGGGGTATTTGAGGTTGGATCAGCCCCAGCATTTT.

V is TRBV10-3 and J is TRBJ2-3; D not certain. Germline CDR1 and CDR2: ENHRY and SYGVKD. The CDR3 sequence is 16 residues long. V lost 3 bases, J lost 0 bases, and 13 bases lay in between. The CDR3 nucleotides read TGTGCCATCAGTGAAGGGAACGGGTTTAGCACAGATACGCAGTATTTT. This gives the protein CAISEGNGFSTDTQYF.

Here the CDR3 reads CASSKWTSTYEQYF. The CDR3 nucleotides are TGTGCCAGCAGCAAATGGACTAGCACCTACGAGCAGTACTTC. This chain joins TRBV7-2 and TRBJ2-7, with TRBD2 matching over 8 bases. V was clipped by 5 bases and J by 2 bases; unmatched bases: 5. Germline-derived CDR1 and CDR2 are SGHTA and FQGNSA. CDR3 length equals 14 residues.

This clone was counted once. This chain links TRBV7-9 with TRBJ2-7; D may correspond to TRBD1 or TRBD2 (5 bases each). The CDR3 is 12 amino acids. Per the germline V gene, CDR1 is SEHNR and CDR2 is FQNEAQ (reference sequence). Trimming shortened V by 5 bases and J by 2 bases, and 7 bases separated the two germline ends. CDR3 amino acids: CASSGDAYEQYF. CDR3 coding DNA: TGTGCCAGCAGCGGGGACGCCTACGAGCAGTACTTC.

V usage is TRBV5-4 and J usage is TRBJ1-2, with no clear D. Trimming left V 1 base short and J 3 bases short, with 13 bases between. Germline values: CDR1 SGHNT, CDR2 YYREEE (reference sequence). CDR3 size: 15 residues. Here the CDR3 reads CASSLPTKPDYGYTF. CDR3 nucleotide sequence: TGTGCCAGCAGCTTGCCGACAAAGCCGGACTATGGCTACACCTTC.

V gene TRBV5-6 combines with J gene TRBJ1-5; 10 bases align to TRBD1. The V gene's germline CDR1 is SGHDT and CDR2 YYEEEE. The length of the CDR3 is 18 residues. V was pared by 3 bases and J by 2 bases, with 11 bases of the junction left unmatched. CDR3 residues: CASSSEGTGVPGNQPQHF. As DNA, the CDR3 is TGTGCCAGCAGCTCGGAGGGGACAGGGGTACCCGGCAATCAGCCCCAGCATTTT.

This clone was seen only a few times. The gene calls are TRBV30 and TRBJ2-7; D is unclear. V lost 6 bases and J lost 4, with 16 bases in between. Germline V gene sequence: CDR1 GTSNPN, CDR2 SVGIG (reference sequence). This CDR3 region has 13 residues. CDR3 loop: CACPGPIPYEQYF. The DNA for the CDR3 is TGTGCCTGCCCGGGCCCAATCCCTTACGAGCAGTACTTC.

This sequence joins TRBV2 and TRBJ2-5, with D perhaps TRBD1 (5 bases). V was shortened by 6 bases and J by 2 bases, with 13 bases between the two germline ends. The CDR3 has 14 residues. In germline, CDR1 is SNHLY, CDR2 FYNNEI. The CDR3 is CASRAKAGQETQYF. In DNA, the CDR3 is TGTGCCAGCAGGGCCAAGGCAGGGCAAGAGACCCAGTACTTC.

The chain links TRBV25-1 to TRBJ2-1; D may correspond to TRBD1 or TRBD2 (7 bases each). CDR1 and CDR2 from the germline V gene are MGHDK and SYGVNS. V was clipped by 6 bases and J by 5 bases, with 20 bases between them. The CDR3 is 16 amino acids. In nucleotides, the CDR3 is TGTGCCAGCAGGGCCCCTGGGAGGGGGCCTGACAATGAGCAGTTCTTC. It specifies CASRAPGRGPDNEQFF.

The chain employs TRBV2 and TRBJ2-1, with 7 bases identical to TRBD2. V shed 0 bases, J shed 1 base, and the junction held 9 bases outside the gene matches. Germline V gene data show CDR1 as SNHLY and CDR2 as FYNNEI. The length of the CDR3 is 18 residues. The CDR3: CASSEAGRGRESYNEQFF. In nucleotides, the CDR3 is TGTGCCAGCAGTGAAGCGGGGAGAGGGAGGGAGTCCTACAATGAGCAGTTCTTC.

The chain carries TRBV18 and TRBJ1-5, with D uncertain. This CDR3 is 13 amino acids long. Germline V gene lookup returns CDR1 KGHSH and CDR2 LQKENI. The V gene lost 6 bases and the J gene lost 0 bases, with 6 bases spanning the gap. Here the CDR3 reads CASSTDSNQPQHF. As DNA, the CDR3 is TGTGCCAGCTCGACGGATAGCAATCAGCCCCAGCATTTT.

This chain uses TRBV5-6 with TRBJ2-1, with 9 bases matching TRBD2. The germline gives CDR1 SGHDT, CDR2 YYEEEE. The junction had 1 base not matched to a gene; V was cut back by 2 bases and J by 4 bases. This CDR3 is built from 14 residues. Here the CDR3 DNA reads TGTGCCAGCAGCTTCCTAGCGGGGTACAATGAGCAGTTCTTC. This translates into CASSFLAGYNEQFF.

J is TRBJ2-7 and V is TRBV18, with TRBD2 matching 10 bases. The CDR3 is 15 residues long. Germline CDR1 is KGHSH and CDR2 is LQKENI. J lost 6 bases, V lost 2 bases, and 7 bases had no gene match. The CDR3 protein is CASSPGLAGAVEQYF. The CDR3 bases are TGTGCCAGCTCACCAGGCCTAGCGGGAGCAGTCGAGCAGTACTTC.

This chain links TRBV5-1 with TRBJ1-2; maybe TRBD1 (6 bases). Per germline, CDR1 SGHRS and CDR2 YFSETQ. The CDR3 totals 16 residues. Trimming took off 0 bases at V and 6 bases at J, with 18 bases between the two ends. CDR3 nucleotides: TGCGCCAGCAGCTTGGGCCAAGCACAGGGCGGACATGGCTACACCTTC. Translating gives CASSLGQAQGGHGYTF.

This clone has a single count. The CDR3 reads CASSPLGGRTGEQYF. Written as DNA, the CDR3 is TGTGCCAGCAGCCCTCTCGGGGGGAGAACAGGCGAGCAGTACTTC. The chain links TRBV9 to TRBJ2-7; TRBD2 aligns across 7 bases. The V segment lost 4 bases and the J segment 6 bases; nucleotides outside the gene matches: 13. CDR3 length equals 15 residues. Germline CDR1 is SGDLS and CDR2 is YYNGEE.

This CDR3 is CASSISRNWDTQYRSYEQYF. In DNA form, the CDR3 reads TGTGCCAGTAGTATATCGAGAAATTGGGACACCCAATACCGCTCCTACGAGCAGTACTTC. The chain is built from TRBV19 and TRBJ2-7; D is possibly TRBD1 (6 bases). Looked up from germline, CDR1 is LNHDA and CDR2 is SQIVND (reference sequence). CDR3 size: 20 residues. V lost 2 bases, J lost 0 bases, and 26 bases lay in between.

This chain links TRBV5-1 with TRBJ2-5; no clear D gene. The DNA end is more similar to TRBJ2-7, so the J call may be wrong. CDR3 length equals 13 residues. CDR1 SGHRS and CDR2 YFSETQ come from the germline V gene. The CDR3 nucleotides read TGCGCCAGCAGCCCCCTAAGCAGCTACGAGCAGTACTTC. It translates to CASSPLSSYEQYF.

This clone was observed a handful of times. The CDR3 region has the DNA TGCGCCAGCAGTGATAATTTAGCGGGACCAACCACAGATACGCAGTATTTT. Encoded protein: CASSDNLAGPTTDTQYF. This sequence joins TRBV10-2 and TRBJ2-3; 8 nucleotides agree with TRBD2. Losses at the gene ends were 3 bases for V and 2 bases for J; bases not matched to a gene: 10. The germline CDR1 and CDR2 sequences are WSHSY and SAAADI. The CDR3 covers 17 residues.

The CDR3 DNA is TGTGCCAGTAGTATTTTTACAGGGTTCGACTACGAGCAGTACTTC. It specifies CASSIFTGFDYEQYF. The chain recombines TRBV19 with TRBJ2-5, with D possibly matching TRBD1 (6 bases). The J call may be wrong; the DNA end is better matched by TRBJ2-7. CDR3 size: 15 residues. The germline gives CDR1 LNHDA, CDR2 SQIVND (reference sequence).

The gene calls are TRBV11-2 and TRBJ2-3; 7 nucleotides agree with TRBD1. The CDR3 sequence is 16 residues long. CDR1 is SGHAT and CDR2 is FQNNGV in the germline V gene. V lost 4 bases, J lost 3 bases, and 10 bases stayed unmatched. The CDR3 DNA is TGTGCCAGCAGCTCGCTGAGGGGGCCGGGGACAGATACGCAGTATTTT. It encodes CASSSLRGPGTDTQYF.